A single sample is the source of the 6 T cell receptor beta chains below, sequenced in a study of Ad26.COV2.S vaccination and SARS-CoV-2 variants. TCRdb keeps only in-frame clones here, not all; method: immunoSEQ multiplex PCR. The sample consists of 300,000 to 500,000 clones, 75% to 90% of them appearing once. Indicated treatment: 19 received Ad26.COV2.S at low or high dose, single or two shots; about 5 received placebo; per-sample allocation not given. Repertoires come from day 63 after the first vaccine or placebo injection. The sample here was peripheral blood, taken in a trial of Ad26.COV2.S vaccine versus placebo. Receptor source: a person aged 18-60 years who received the Ad26.COV2.S COVID-19 vaccine or a placebo.

This clone was observed a handful of times. CDR3: CASRRGQGTNEQFF. In DNA form, the CDR3 reads TGCGCCAGCAGGAGGGGACAGGGAACCAATGAGCAGTTCTTC. The chain joins TRBV4-1 to TRBJ2-1, with 9 bases fitting TRBD1. The V gene's germline CDR1 is MGHRA and CDR2 YSYEKL. The CDR3 is 14 amino acids. V lost 6 bases to trimming and J lost 6 bases; unmatched junction nucleotides: 6.

V usage is TRBV6-5 and J usage is TRBJ2-2; D perhaps matches TRBD2 (7 bases). Germline CDR1 MNHEY, CDR2 SVGAGI. This CDR3 has 13 amino acids. V lost 8 bases, J lost 3 bases, and 10 bases lay in between. CDR3 protein: CASGGAYTGELFF. CDR3 DNA sequence: TGTGCCAGCGGGGGGGCCTACACCGGGGAGCTGTTTTTT.

The V and J genes are TRBV19 and TRBJ1-5; TRBD1 agrees at 9 bases. V lost 6 bases to trimming and J lost 3 bases; unmatched junction nucleotides: 6. This CDR3 is built from 15 residues. CDR1 is LNHDA, CDR2 SQIVND, per germline (reference sequence). The CDR3 here is CASSQDRGVNQPQHF. As DNA, the CDR3 is TGTGCCAGTAGCCAGGACAGGGGCGTCAATCAGCCCCAGCATTTT.

The chain combines TRBV7-9 with TRBJ1-3, with unresolved D. Germline V lookup: CDR1 SEHNR, CDR2 FQNEAQ (reference sequence). The length of the CDR3 is 19 residues. The V and J ends lost 3 bases and 0 bases respectively, with 21 bases between them. The chain's CDR3 is CASSLTYRAFRDSGNTIYF. CDR3 bases: TGTGCCAGCAGCTTGACCTATAGGGCATTCCGGGACTCTGGAAACACCATATATTTT.

V and J are TRBV5-1 and TRBJ1-4; 8 bases are a match to TRBD1. CDR3 length equals 14 residues. The junction had 5 bases not matched to a gene; V was cut back by 4 bases and J by 6 bases. Germline CDR1 SGHRS, CDR2 YFSETQ. CDR3 nucleotide sequence: TGCGCCAGCAGCCCTCAGGGGGCCTATGAAAAACTGTTTTTT. As protein: CASSPQGAYEKLFF.

As concerns this clone: Distinct nucleotide sequences in the sample also encode this CDR3. This chain joins TRBV3-1 (or the pseudogene TRBV3-2) and TRBJ2-5; 7 bases agree with TRBD1. This CDR3 spans 12 amino acids. V was clipped by 3 bases and J by 5 bases; unmatched bases: 0. Germline V gene sequence: CDR1 LGHDT, CDR2 YNNKEL (reference sequence). The CDR3 spells CASSQGQETQYF. The CDR3 DNA reads TGTGCCAGCAGCCAGGGACAGGAGACCCAGTACTTC.